A selection of T cell receptor beta chains follows, all from one sample in a study of T cells in Graves' hyperthyroidism and ophthalmopathy. MiXCR, applied by TCRdb to the multiplex PCR reads, yields one record per CDR3 protein. The sample lists approximately 590,000 distinct CDR3 sequences; around 45% were seen once. The specimen was peripheral blood or thyroid tissue (not recorded which). Every receptor here comes from a woman aged 18-30 years with Graves' hyperthyroidism. Both conserved end residues are part of each CDR3. D genes are given only for firm matches. Size tells how often a clone was seen (once, few, many) or the class of an expanded clone, and some rows leave it out.

. . TRBJ1-4 TRBV27 CASSPRSSEKLFF TGTGCCAGCAGCCCACGTAGCAGTGAAAAACTGTTTTTT
TRBD2 . TRBJ2-3 TRBV2 CASSEGLAGEYF TGTGCCAGCAGTGAAGGACTAGCGGGAGAGTATTTT
TRBD1 . TRBJ1-4 TRBV29-1 CSVTGGDEKLFF TGCAGCGTTACAGGGGGCGATGAAAAACTGTTTTTT
TRBD1 few TRBJ1-6 TRBV7-9 CASSQPGQQNSPLHF TGCGCCAGCAGCCAGCCGGGACAGCAAAATTCACCCCTCCACTTT
. . TRBJ2-7 TRBV12-3/TRBV12-4 CASSLTEGYEQYF TGTGCCAGCAGTTTAACTGAAGGCTACGAGCAGTACTTC
. many TRBJ2-7 TRBV29-1 CSVRQRRADYEQYF TGCAGCGTTCGCCAGAGGAGGGCGGATTACGAGCAGTACTTC
. many TRBJ1-5 TRBV12-3/TRBV12-4 CASSLMAGNQPQHF TGTGCCAGCAGTTTAATGGCAGGGAATCAGCCCCAGCATTTT
TRBD1 few TRBJ1-1 TRBV2 CASRDRQGINTEAFF TGTGCCAGCAGAGACCGACAGGGCATCAACACTGAAGCTTTCTTT
. once TRBJ1-4 TRBV7-9 CASSAGLGADEKLFF TGTGCCAGCAGCGCGGGCCTGGGGGCCGATGAAAAACTGTTTTTT
TRBD2 . TRBJ2-6 TRBV12-3/TRBV12-4 CASSLPSGISGANVLTF TGTGCCAGCAGTTTGCCTAGCGGCATCTCGGGGGCCAACGTCCTGACTTTC
TRBD1 . TRBJ2-5 TRBV2 CARSEILGQAQETQYF TGTGCCCGCAGTGAAATTTTGGGACAGGCCCAAGAGACCCAGTACTTC
. . TRBJ1-1 TRBV15 CATSTGLTEAFF TGTGCCACCAGCACAGGGTTAACTGAAGCTTTCTTT
. . TRBJ2-7 TRBV29-1 CSATGLASAVDEQYF TGCAGTGCCACGGGACTGGCCTCCGCGGTGGACGAGCAGTACTTC
. . TRBJ1-6 TRBV15 CATSRARNSPLHF TGTGCCACCAGCAGAGCGCGTAATTCACCCCTCCACTTT
. . TRBJ2-7 TRBV20-1 CSASELLYEQYF TGCAGTGCTAGTGAGCTACTCTACGAGCAGTACTTC
. . TRBJ1-2 TRBV29-1 CSVEGGDRNYGYTF TGCAGCGTCGAAGGAGGAGACAGAAACTATGGCTACACCTTC
. . TRBJ2-5 TRBV24-1 CATSGIGGGTWGQYF TGTGCCACCAGTGGGATAGGTGGGGGGACCTGGGGCCAGTACTTC
. . TRBJ1-5 TRBV24-1 CASSLSGGQHHQPQHF TGTGCCAGCAGTTTATCGGGCGGACAGCACCATCAGCCCCAGCATTTT
TRBD1 . TRBJ2-7 TRBV24-1 CATSAPGTGDEQYF TGTGCCACCAGTGCCCCCGGGACAGGTGACGAGCAGTACTTC
TRBD2 many TRBJ2-5 TRBV29-1 CSVGGGESGGRETQYF TGCAGCGTTGGAGGTGGGGAAAGCGGGGGGAGGGAGACCCAGTACTTC
. many TRBJ1-1 TRBV9 CASSEGPTGYTEAFF TGTGCCAGCAGCGAGGGCCCTACAGGATACACTGAAGCTTTCTTT
TRBD1 few TRBJ2-7 TRBV6-9 CASSGTGPYEQYF TGTGCCAGCTCCGGGACAGGCCCCTACGAGCAGTACTTC
. few TRBJ1-2 TRBV19 CASSTLNYGYTF TGTGCCAGTAGTACCTTAAACTATGGCTACACCTTC
. . TRBJ1-1 TRBV4-1 CASSQDEMNTEAFF TGCGCCAGCAGCCAAGACGAGATGAACACTGAAGCTTTCTTT
. . TRBJ2-5 TRBV9 CASSGGNGQTQYF TGTGCCAGCAGCGGGGGGAATGGGCAGACCCAGTACTTC
TRBD2 few TRBJ2-7 TRBV2 CASRALAGGHVTEQYF TGTGCCAGCAGGGCCCTAGCGGGAGGGCATGTGACCGAGCAGTACTTC
TRBD2 many TRBJ2-5 TRBV7-9 CASSLSLAARAQYF TGTGCCAGCAGCTTATCACTAGCGGCCCGGGCCCAGTACTTC
. . TRBJ2-2 TRBV29-1 CSLRWSTGELFF TGCAGCTTACGGTGGTCGACCGGGGAGCTGTTTTTT
TRBD2 . TRBJ2-3 TRBV2 CASSPTSGAQYF TGTGCCAGCAGTCCGACTAGCGGGGCGCAGTATTTT
TRBD1 . TRBJ1-6 TRBV2 CASRGQGNNSPLHF TGTGCCAGCAGGGGACAGGGCAACAATTCACCCCTCCACTTT
TRBD1 many TRBJ2-7 TRBV7-9 CASSRDRAYEQYF TGTGCCAGCAGCAGAGACAGGGCCTACGAGCAGTACTTC
. . TRBJ2-7 TRBV29-1 CSAHGLYNEQYF TGCAGCGCTCACGGGTTGTACAATGAGCAGTACTTC
. . TRBJ1-2 TRBV19 CASTRGGNRNYGYTF TGTGCCAGTACCCGGGGAGGGAATCGTAACTATGGCTACACCTTC
. . TRBJ2-7 TRBV24-1 CATSDPRRGNEQYF TGTGCCACCAGTGATCCCCGCCGGGGCAACGAGCAGTACTTC
TRBD1 few TRBJ1-2 TRBV10-3 CAISSRDREIYGYTF TGTGCCATCTCATCCCGGGACAGGGAGATATATGGCTACACCTTC
. . TRBJ2-5 TRBV7-7 CASSRPAQETQYF TGTGCTAGCAGCCGACCAGCGCAAGAGACCCAGTACTTC
TRBD1 many TRBJ1-5 TRBV2 CASARQGGQPQHF TGTGCCAGCGCTAGACAGGGGGGGCAGCCCCAGCATTTT
. many TRBJ2-7 TRBV2 CASRVAYTPSYEQYF TGTGCCAGCAGGGTTGCTTACACACCTTCCTACGAGCAGTACTTC
. many TRBJ2-7 TRBV19 CASSFTRVDEQYF TGTGCCAGTAGCTTCACCAGGGTCGACGAGCAGTACTTC
. . TRBJ1-5 TRBV7-9 CASQVKWDRPQHF TGTGCCAGCCAAGTAAAGTGGGATCGGCCCCAGCATTTT
. . TRBJ2-5 TRBV7-2 CASSFTGTQYF TGTGCCAGCAGCTTTACCGGGACCCAGTACTTC
TRBD2 . TRBJ2-7 TRBV11-1 CASRRGLNTYEQYF TGTGCCAGCAGGCGGGGGTTGAACACCTACGAGCAGTACTTC
. . TRBJ1-1 TRBV29-1 CSSGGGNTEAFF TGCAGCTCTGGCGGCGGGAACACTGAAGCTTTCTTT
. once TRBJ2-3 TRBV11-1 CASRSGITDTQYF TGTGCCAGCAGGTCGGGAATAACAGATACGCAGTATTTT
. . TRBJ2-2 TRBV3-1 CASSQRAELFF TGTGCCAGCAGCCAGAGGGCGGAGCTGTTTTTT